This T cell receptor (beta chain) is drawn from a study of T cells in Graves' hyperthyroidism and ophthalmopathy. Background on the study: Specimen type is peripheral blood, collected at initial diagnosis prior to any treatment.

Study outcomes and limitations: Most thyroid clonotypes expanded above 0.001 were also detected in blood.

V lost 1 base to trimming and J lost 8 bases, with 11 bases between them. The CDR3 runs to 13 residues. The sample holds many counts of this clonotype. The antigen is not known. Researchers amplified the TCR beta CDR3 regions from RNA transcripts. HTBI primers were the set used in a first-round RT-PCR of the TCR CDR3. Each CDR3 protein is one row after TCRdb ran MiXCR on the multiplex PCR reads. Of 380,000 or so distinct CDR3 sequences in the sample, 13% were seen once. Any patient presenting with uncontrolled infection, other autoimmune disease, pregnancy or lactation was left out. The receptor comes from a man aged 25 to 45 with Graves' hyperthyroidism that later progressed to Graves' ophthalmopathy. The chain is built from TRBV12-3 or TRBV12-4 and TRBJ1-2; a possible D gene is TRBD1 (5 bases). The sample consisted of blood. The CDR3 DNA follows: TGTGCCAGCAGTTTAGATGGGGGTAGGGGCTACACCTTC. Its translation: CASSLDGGRGYTF.